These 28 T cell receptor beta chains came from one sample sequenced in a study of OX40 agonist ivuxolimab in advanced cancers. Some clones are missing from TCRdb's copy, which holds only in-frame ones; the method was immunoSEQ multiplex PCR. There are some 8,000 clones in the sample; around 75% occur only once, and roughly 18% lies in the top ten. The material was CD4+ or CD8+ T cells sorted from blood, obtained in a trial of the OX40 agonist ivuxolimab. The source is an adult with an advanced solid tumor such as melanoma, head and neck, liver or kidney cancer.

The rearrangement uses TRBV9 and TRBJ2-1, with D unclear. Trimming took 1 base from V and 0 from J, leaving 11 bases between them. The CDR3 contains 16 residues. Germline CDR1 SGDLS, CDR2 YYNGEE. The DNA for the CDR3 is TGTGCCAGCAGCGTAATCGGTTCTTACTCCTACAATGAGCAGTTCTTC. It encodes CASSVIGSYSYNEQFF.

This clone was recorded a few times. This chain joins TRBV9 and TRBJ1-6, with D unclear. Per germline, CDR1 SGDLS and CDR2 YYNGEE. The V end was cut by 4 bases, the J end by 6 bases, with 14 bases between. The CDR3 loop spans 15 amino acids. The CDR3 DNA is TGTGCCAGCAGCTACGGAGGTCTATCTAATTCACCCCTCCACTTT. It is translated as CASSYGGLSNSPLHF.

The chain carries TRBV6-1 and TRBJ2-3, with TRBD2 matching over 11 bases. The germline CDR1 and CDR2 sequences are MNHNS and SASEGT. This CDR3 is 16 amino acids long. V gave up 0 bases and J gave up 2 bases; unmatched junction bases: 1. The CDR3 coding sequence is TGTGCCAGCAGTGAAGCTAGCGGGGGGGCCACAGATACGCAGTATTTT. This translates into CASSEASGGATDTQYF.

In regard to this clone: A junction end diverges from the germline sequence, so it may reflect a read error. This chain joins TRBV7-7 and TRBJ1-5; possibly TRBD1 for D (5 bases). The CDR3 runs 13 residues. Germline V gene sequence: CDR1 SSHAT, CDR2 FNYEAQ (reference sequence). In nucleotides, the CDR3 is TGTGCTAGCAGCTTGGGACCCAATCAGCCCCAGCATTTT. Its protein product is CASSLGPNQPQHF.

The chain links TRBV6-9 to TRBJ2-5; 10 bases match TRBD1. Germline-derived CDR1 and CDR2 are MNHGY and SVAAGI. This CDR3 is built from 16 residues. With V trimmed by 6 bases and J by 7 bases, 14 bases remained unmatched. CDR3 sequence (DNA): TGTGCCAGCAGAGTTAACGGGACAGGGGATAAAGGGACCCAGTACTTC. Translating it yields CASRVNGTGDKGTQYF.

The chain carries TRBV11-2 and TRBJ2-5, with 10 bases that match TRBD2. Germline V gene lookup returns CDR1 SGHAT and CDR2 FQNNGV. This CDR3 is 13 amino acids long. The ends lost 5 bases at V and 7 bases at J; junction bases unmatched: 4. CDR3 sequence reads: CASSTSGAGTQYF. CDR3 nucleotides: TGTGCCAGCAGCACTAGCGGGGCTGGGACCCAGTACTTC.

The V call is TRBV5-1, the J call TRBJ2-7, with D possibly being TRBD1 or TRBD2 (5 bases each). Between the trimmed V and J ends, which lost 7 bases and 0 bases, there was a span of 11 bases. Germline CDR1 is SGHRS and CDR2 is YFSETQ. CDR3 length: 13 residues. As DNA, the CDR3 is TGCGCCAGCGGAGGACATGCCTCCTACGAGCAGTACTTC. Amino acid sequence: CASGGHASYEQYF.

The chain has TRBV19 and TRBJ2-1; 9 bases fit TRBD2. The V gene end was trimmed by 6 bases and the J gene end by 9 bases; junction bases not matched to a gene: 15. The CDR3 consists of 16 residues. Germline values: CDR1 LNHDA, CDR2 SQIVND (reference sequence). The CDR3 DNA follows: TGTGCCAGTAGAGGGGAGTCGGGACTAGCCCGGGGTGAGCAGTTCTTC. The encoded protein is CASRGESGLARGEQFF.

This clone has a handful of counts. The CDR3 sequence: CASSLEGYHNEQFF. The CDR3 DNA sequence: TGTGCCAGCAGCTTAGAGGGGTATCACAATGAGCAGTTCTTC. This rearrangement joins TRBV7-2 to TRBJ2-1; D is perhaps TRBD1 (5 bases). Germline CDR1 and CDR2: SGHTA and FQGNSA. The CDR3 consists of 14 residues. The germline V and J ends were trimmed by 1 base and 5 bases, with 9 bases remaining between them.

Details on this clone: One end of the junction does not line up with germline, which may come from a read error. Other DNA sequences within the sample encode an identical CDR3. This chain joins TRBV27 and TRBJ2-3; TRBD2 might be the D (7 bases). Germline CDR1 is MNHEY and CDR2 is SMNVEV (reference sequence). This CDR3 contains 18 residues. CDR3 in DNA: TGTGCCAGCTGTTTATCGTGGACTAGGGGGGGGTTCGGGGATACGCAGTATTTT. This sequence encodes CASCLSWTRGGFGDTQYF.

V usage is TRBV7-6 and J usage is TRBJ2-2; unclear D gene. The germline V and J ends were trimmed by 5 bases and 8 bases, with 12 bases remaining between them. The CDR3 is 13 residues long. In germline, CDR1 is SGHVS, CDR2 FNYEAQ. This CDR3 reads CASSQSSPGELFF. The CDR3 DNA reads TGTGCCAGCAGCCAGTCAAGCCCAGGGGAGCTGTTTTTT.

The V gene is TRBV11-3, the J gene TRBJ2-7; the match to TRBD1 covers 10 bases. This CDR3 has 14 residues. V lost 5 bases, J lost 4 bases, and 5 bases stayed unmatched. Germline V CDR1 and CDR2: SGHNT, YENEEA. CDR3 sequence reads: CASSPRQGAYEQYF. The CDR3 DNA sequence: TGTGCCAGCAGCCCACGACAGGGGGCTTACGAGCAGTACTTC.

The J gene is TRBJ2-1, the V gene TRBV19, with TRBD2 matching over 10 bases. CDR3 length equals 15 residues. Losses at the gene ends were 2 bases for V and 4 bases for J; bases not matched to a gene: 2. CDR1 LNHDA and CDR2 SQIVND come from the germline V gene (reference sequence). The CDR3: CASSISGGGYNEQFF. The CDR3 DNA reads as TGTGCCAGTAGTATAAGCGGGGGGGGATACAATGAGCAGTTCTTC.

As DNA, the CDR3 is TGTGCCAGCAGCACCCAGGACGGACCTAGCACAGATACGCAGTATTTT. Translation gives CASSTQDGPSTDTQYF. The rearrangement uses TRBV21-1 and TRBJ2-3. TRBV21-1 is a pseudogene segment. The CDR3 consists of 16 residues.

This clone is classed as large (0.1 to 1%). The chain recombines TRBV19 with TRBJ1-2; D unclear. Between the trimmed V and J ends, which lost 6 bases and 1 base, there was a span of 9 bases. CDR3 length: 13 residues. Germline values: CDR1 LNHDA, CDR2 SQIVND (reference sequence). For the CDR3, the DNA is TGTGCCAGTAGAATGGAAGTTAACTATGGCTACACCTTC. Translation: CASRMEVNYGYTF.

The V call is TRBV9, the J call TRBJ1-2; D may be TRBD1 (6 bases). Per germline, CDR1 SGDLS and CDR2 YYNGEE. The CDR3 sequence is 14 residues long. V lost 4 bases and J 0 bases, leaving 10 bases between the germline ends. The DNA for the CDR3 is TGTGCCAGCAGCCCAGGGGTGGCTAACTATGGCTACACCTTC. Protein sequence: CASSPGVANYGYTF.

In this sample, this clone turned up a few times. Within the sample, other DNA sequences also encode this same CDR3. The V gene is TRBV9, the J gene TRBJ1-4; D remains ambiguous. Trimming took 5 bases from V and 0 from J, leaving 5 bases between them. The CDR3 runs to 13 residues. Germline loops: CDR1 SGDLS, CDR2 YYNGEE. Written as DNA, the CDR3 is TGTGCCAGCAGTGAGACAACTAATGAAAAACTGTTTTTT. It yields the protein CASSETTNEKLFF.

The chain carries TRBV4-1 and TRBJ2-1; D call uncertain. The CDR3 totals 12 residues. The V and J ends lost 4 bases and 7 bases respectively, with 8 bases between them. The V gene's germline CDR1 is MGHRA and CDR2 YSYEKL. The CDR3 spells CASSRFSNEQFF. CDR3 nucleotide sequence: TGCGCCAGCAGCCGCTTTAGTAATGAGCAGTTCTTC.

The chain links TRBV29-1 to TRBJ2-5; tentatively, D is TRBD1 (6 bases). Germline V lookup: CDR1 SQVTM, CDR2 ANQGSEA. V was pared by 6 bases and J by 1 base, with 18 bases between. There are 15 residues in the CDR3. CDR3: CSVLTPQGSQETQYF. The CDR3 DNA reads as TGCAGCGTCCTCACCCCACAGGGATCCCAAGAGACCCAGTACTTC. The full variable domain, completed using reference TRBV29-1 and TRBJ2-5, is SAVISQKPSRDICQRGTSLTIQCQVDSQVTMMFWYRQQPGQSLTLIATANQGSEATYESGFVIDKFPISRPNLTFSTLTVSNMSPEDSSIYLCSVLTPQGSQETQYFGPGTRLLVL.

CDR3 sequence reads: CASGLQGTEAFF. The DNA of the CDR3 is TGTGCCAGCGGACTACAGGGCACTGAAGCTTTCTTT. V and J are TRBV6-1 and TRBJ1-1; TRBD1 is a possible D gene (6 bases). There are 12 residues in the CDR3. The germline V and J ends were trimmed by 8 bases and 4 bases, with 11 bases remaining between them. Germline CDR1 reads MNHNS; CDR2 reads SASEGT.

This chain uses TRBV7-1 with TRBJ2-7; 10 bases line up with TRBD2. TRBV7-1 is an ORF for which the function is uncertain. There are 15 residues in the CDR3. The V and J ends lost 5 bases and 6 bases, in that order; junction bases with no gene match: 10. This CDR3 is CASSPERGGRPEQYF. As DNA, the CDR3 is TGTGCCAGCAGCCCCGAGCGGGGGGGCCGACCCGAGCAGTACTTC.

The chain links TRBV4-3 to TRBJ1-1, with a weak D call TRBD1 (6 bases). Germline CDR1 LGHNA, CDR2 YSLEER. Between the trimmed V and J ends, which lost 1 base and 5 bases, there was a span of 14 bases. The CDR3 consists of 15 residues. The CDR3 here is CASSQALTGITEAFF. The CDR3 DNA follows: TGCGCCAGCAGCCAAGCCCTGACAGGCATAACTGAAGCTTTCTTT.

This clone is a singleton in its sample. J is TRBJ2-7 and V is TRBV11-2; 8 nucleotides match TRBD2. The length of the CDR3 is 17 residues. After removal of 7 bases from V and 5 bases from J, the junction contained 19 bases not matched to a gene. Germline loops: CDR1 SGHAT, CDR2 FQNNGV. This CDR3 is CASNPGGASVILDEQYF. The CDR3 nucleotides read TGTGCCAGCAACCCCGGGGGGGCTAGCGTAATCCTAGACGAGCAGTACTTC.

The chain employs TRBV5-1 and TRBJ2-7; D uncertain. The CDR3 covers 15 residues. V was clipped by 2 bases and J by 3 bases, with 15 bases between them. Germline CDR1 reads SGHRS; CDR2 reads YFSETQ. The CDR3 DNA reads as TGCGCCAGCAGCTTATGGGGTCCGGAACTCTACGAGCAGTACTTC. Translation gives CASSLWGPELYEQYF.

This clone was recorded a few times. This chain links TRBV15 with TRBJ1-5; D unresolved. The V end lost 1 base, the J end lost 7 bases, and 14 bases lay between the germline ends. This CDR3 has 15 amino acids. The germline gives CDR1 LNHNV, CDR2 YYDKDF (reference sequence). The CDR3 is CATSRGQGMSQPQHF. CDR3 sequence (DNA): TGTGCCACCAGCAGAGGTCAAGGGATGAGCCAGCCCCAGCATTTT.

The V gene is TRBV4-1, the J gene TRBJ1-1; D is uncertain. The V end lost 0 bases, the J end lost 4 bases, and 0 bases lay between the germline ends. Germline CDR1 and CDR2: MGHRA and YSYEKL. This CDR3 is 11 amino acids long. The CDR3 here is CASSQDTEAFF. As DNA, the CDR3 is TGCGCCAGCAGCCAAGACACTGAAGCTTTCTTT.

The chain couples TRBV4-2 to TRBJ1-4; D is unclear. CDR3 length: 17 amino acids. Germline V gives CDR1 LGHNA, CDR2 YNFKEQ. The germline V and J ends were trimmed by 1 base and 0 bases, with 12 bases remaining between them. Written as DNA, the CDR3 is TGTGCCAGCAGCCAAGTTGGTTACACGGCAACTAATGAAAAACTGTTTTTT. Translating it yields CASSQVGYTATNEKLFF.

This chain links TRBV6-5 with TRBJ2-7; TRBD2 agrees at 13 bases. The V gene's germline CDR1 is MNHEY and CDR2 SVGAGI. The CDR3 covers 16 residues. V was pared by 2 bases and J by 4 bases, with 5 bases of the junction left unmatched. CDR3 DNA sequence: TGTGCCAGCAGTTACCCGGGGACTAGCGGGGCTTACGAGCAGTACTTC. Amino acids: CASSYPGTSGAYEQYF.